This passage covers 14 T cell receptor beta chains from one sample sequenced in a study of CD8 T cells in ankylosing spondylitis. These TCRs' antigens remain unknown. General study points: Made up of about eight highly homologous variants, a TCR beta motif appeared characteristic of ankylosing spondylitis blood.

TCRdb ran MiXCR on the 5' RACE reads and lists one entry per CDR3 protein. The profile covers 650,000 to 800,000 distinct CDR3 sequences, with under 20% appearing a single time and 15% to 20% taken by the ten largest. What was sequenced was blood, either unsorted or a sorted T cell fraction (not recorded which). Receptor source: a male donor with ankylosing spondylitis.

Worth noting for this clonotype: A read error may explain this, as a much larger clone is one base away. The CDR3 loop is CATKTGTGVYEQYF. The CDR3 coding sequence is TGTGCCACCAAAACTGGGACAGGCGTCTACGAGCAGTACTTC. The chain joins TRBV28 to TRBJ2-7, with 8 bases matching TRBD1. Germline V gene lookup returns CDR1 MDHEN and CDR2 SYDVKM. With 10 bases clipped from V and 3 bases from J, the junction kept 11 bases outside the gene matches. This CDR3 is built from 14 residues.

The chain employs TRBV3-1 and TRBJ2-3, with D possibly TRBD1 on 5 matching bases. The V gene lost 1 base and the J gene lost 5 bases, with 13 bases spanning the gap. Germline CDR1 reads LGHDT; CDR2 reads YNNKEL (reference sequence). CDR3 length: 15 residues. In DNA form, the CDR3 reads TGTGCCAGCAGCCAAGGGGGCCTAGTGGGAGATACGCAGTATTTT. The encoded protein is CASSQGGLVGDTQYF.

V usage is TRBV12-3 or TRBV12-4 and J usage is TRBJ1-5, with a weak D call TRBD1 (6 bases). The CDR3 extends over 16 amino acids. V was shortened by 2 bases and J by 1 base, with 12 bases between the two germline ends. The CDR3 spells CASSLRATGSNQPQHF. DNA for the CDR3: TGTGCCAGCAGTTTAAGGGCGACAGGAAGCAATCAGCCCCAGCATTTT.

This clonotype has a handful of counts. The V call is TRBV6-4, the J call TRBJ2-7; D may match TRBD1 or TRBD2 (5 bases each). The CDR3 sequence is 16 residues long. Trimming pared 5 bases from V and 3 bases from J, leaving 20 bases between. Per germline, CDR1 MRHNA and CDR2 SNTAGT. In nucleotides, the CDR3 is TGTGCCAGCAGTAATGGGTGTTTGGGACGCTTCTACGAGCAGTACTTC. The encoded protein is CASSNGCLGRFYEQYF.

This clonotype turned up a few times. This chain joins TRBV12-3 or TRBV12-4 and TRBJ2-7; D call uncertain. V dropped 4 bases and J dropped 4 bases, with 8 bases sitting between them. The CDR3 has 12 residues. CDR3 sequence: CASSSNFYEQYF. The DNA of the CDR3 is TGTGCCAGCAGTTCTAACTTTTACGAGCAGTACTTC.

This clonotype appeared a few times. This sequence joins TRBV5-5 and TRBJ2-1, with D possibly matching TRBD1 (6 bases). CDR1 SGHKS and CDR2 YYEKEE come from the germline V gene (reference sequence). V lost 1 base, J lost 3 bases, and 11 bases lay in between. CDR3 length equals 15 residues. DNA for the CDR3: TGTGCCAGCAGCTTGACGGTAGGGGGCTACAATGAGCAGTTCTTC. Its protein product is CASSLTVGGYNEQFF.

J is TRBJ2-2 and V is TRBV5-5; 9 positions match TRBD1. From germline, CDR1 is SGHKS and CDR2 YYEKEE (reference sequence). The CDR3 consists of 17 residues. The V segment lost 3 bases and the J segment 1 base; nucleotides outside the gene matches: 7. CDR3 DNA sequence: TGTGCCAGCAGCTCGACCACAGGGGGCCTGAACACCGGGGAGCTGTTTTTT. Translated, it gives CASSSTTGGLNTGELFF.

In this sample, this clonotype turned up a few times. Here the CDR3 DNA reads TGTGCCAGCAGCCAAGAGGCGGGCTGGGGTCCTTATAACACCGGGGAGCTGTTTTTT. It encodes CASSQEAGWGPYNTGELFF. V gene TRBV3-1 combines with J gene TRBJ2-2, with D possibly being TRBD2 (5 bases). Germline V gene lookup returns CDR1 LGHDT and CDR2 YNNKEL (reference sequence). There are 19 residues in the CDR3. V shed 0 bases and J shed 2 bases, with 19 bases lying between them. Drawing the rest from reference TRBV3-1 and TRBJ2-2, the complete variable domain is DTAVSQTPKYLVTQMGNDKSIKCEQNLGHDTMYWYKQDSKKFLKIMFSYNNKELIINETVPNRFSPKSPDKAHLNLHINSLELGDSAVYFCASSQEAGWGPYNTGELFFGEGSRLTVL.

The chain joins TRBV7-3 to TRBJ2-5; 9 positions agree with TRBD2. CDR1 and CDR2 (germline): SGHTA, FQGTGA. CDR3 length: 15 amino acids. Trimming at V came to 2 bases and at J to 4 bases, leaving 5 bases not matched to a gene. In DNA, the CDR3 is TGTGCCAGCAGCTTAGCGGGAGGGCGCGGAGAGACCCAGTACTTC. This codes for CASSLAGGRGETQYF.

The CDR3 bases are TGTGCCAGCAGCTTATATGGGAACAAGAACACTGAAGCTTTCTTT. As protein: CASSLYGNKNTEAFF. The V gene is TRBV11-1, the J gene TRBJ1-1; no reliable D call. Per the germline V gene, CDR1 is SGHAT and CDR2 is FQDESV (reference sequence). This CDR3 contains 15 residues. Trimming removed 2 bases at V and 1 base at J, with 11 bases between. The whole variable domain, filled in from reference TRBV11-1 and TRBJ1-1, reads EAEVAQSPRYKITEKSQAVAFWCDPISGHATLYWYRQILGQGPELLVQFQDESVVDDSQLPKDRFSAERLKGVDSTLKIQPAELGDSAMYLCASSLYGNKNTEAFFGQGTRLTVV.

The V gene is TRBV5-1, the J gene TRBJ2-6, with 10 bases matching TRBD1. CDR3 size: 17 residues. Trimming cost V 4 bases and J 0 bases; bases outside gene matches: 4. Germline V gives CDR1 SGHRS, CDR2 YFSETQ. The chain's CDR3 is CASSGWTGGSGANVLTF. CDR3 in DNA: TGCGCCAGCAGCGGATGGACAGGGGGCTCTGGGGCCAACGTCCTGACTTTC. Drawing the rest from reference TRBV5-1 and TRBJ2-6, the complete variable domain is KAGVTQTPRYLIKTRGQQVTLSCSPISGHRSVSWYQQTPGQGLQFLFEYFSETQRNKGNFPGRFSGRQFSNSRSEMNVSTLELGDSALYLCASSGWTGGSGANVLTFGAGSRLTVL.

The V call is TRBV4-1, the J call TRBJ1-5; D might be TRBD1 (6 bases). The germline V and J ends were trimmed by 0 bases and 4 bases, with 13 bases remaining between them. Germline V lookup: CDR1 MGHRA, CDR2 YSYEKL. The CDR3 extends over 16 amino acids. The CDR3 loop is CASSQDEGGGNQPQHF. In nucleotides, the CDR3 is TGCGCCAGCAGCCAAGATGAGGGGGGGGGGAATCAGCCCCAGCATTTT.

The chain has TRBV28 and TRBJ2-1; the match to TRBD2 covers 7 bases. CDR3 size: 16 residues. Germline V gives CDR1 MDHEN, CDR2 SYDVKM. The trim removed 3 bases at V and 1 base at J, leaving 6 bases unmatched. The CDR3 DNA reads TGTGCCAGCAGTTTCCTGGGGGGAGGGTCCTACAATGAGCAGTTCTTC. The encoded protein is CASSFLGGGSYNEQFF.

This clonotype was counted only a few times. The J gene is TRBJ2-1, the V gene TRBV20-1, with TRBD1 matching over 7 bases. The CDR3 length is 14 residues. Germline trimming cut 2 bases from V and 8 bases from J; bases unmatched to any gene: 9. CDR1 DFQATT and CDR2 SNEGSKA come from the germline V gene (reference sequence). CDR3 in DNA: TGCAGTGCTAGAACCGGGACAGCTAGGTATGAGCAGTTCTTC. This encodes CSARTGTARYEQFF.